The clone carrying this T cell receptor (beta chain) was recorded many times. The data were obtained in a study of blood T cell repertoires in COVID-19. Overall study: Samples representing acute and convalescent COVID-19 were sourced from the United States, Italy and Spain. The analysed material was cDNA or gDNA that came from T cells, B-cell-depleted T cells, or PBMCs.

In the authors' workflow: Counts of nucleated cells, estimated from reference gene primer amplification, were obtained. The table came from immunoSEQ multiplex PCR; TCRdb's copy has only in-frame clones and leaves some out. The V and J calls and clone size come from that table; D and trimming were worked out from the DNA. The sample consists of around 60,000 clones, about 75% of them appearing once. The V end lost 3 bases, the J end lost 0 bases, and 9 bases lay between the germline ends. Germline V lookup: CDR1 MDHEN, CDR2 SYDVKM. There are 15 residues in the CDR3. This receptor was obtained from a human donor in a cohort sampled during active COVID-19. The chain couples TRBV28 to TRBJ1-5; D call uncertain. The sequenced sample consisted of peripheral blood. CDR3 in amino acids: CASSLYQYSNQPQHF. The CDR3 DNA follows: TGTGCCAGCAGTTTGTACCAGTATAGCAATCAGCCCCAGCATTTT.